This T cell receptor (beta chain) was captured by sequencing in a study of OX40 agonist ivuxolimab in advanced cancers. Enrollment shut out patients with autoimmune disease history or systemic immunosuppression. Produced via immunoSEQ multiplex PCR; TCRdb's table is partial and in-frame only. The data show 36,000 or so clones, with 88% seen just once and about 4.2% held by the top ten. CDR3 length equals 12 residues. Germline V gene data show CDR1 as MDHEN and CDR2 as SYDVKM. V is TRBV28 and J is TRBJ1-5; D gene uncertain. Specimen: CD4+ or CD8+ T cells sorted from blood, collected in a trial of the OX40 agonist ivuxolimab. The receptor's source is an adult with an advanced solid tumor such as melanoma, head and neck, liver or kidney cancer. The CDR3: CADGYSNQPQHF. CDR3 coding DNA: TGTGCGGACGGTTATAGCAATCAGCCCCAGCATTTT.